The source of this T cell receptor beta chain is a study of cytomegalovirus exposure and HLA in healthy donors. Study observations and caveats: A later analysis revealed that TCR association rates differed between HLA loci, peaking at DRB1 and bottoming out at HLA-C. In a later analysis, compared with equally common non-associated chains, HLA-associated beta chains were more expanded. Per published accounts, TCR beta sequences correctly predicted the HLA-A and HLA-B alleles of most subjects. Several of the most significant clusters were apparently associated with common viral pathogens in a later analysis.

The CDR3 is made up of 16 amino acids. V lost 4 bases to trimming and J lost 3 bases, with 19 bases between them. Germline CDR1 MNHEY, CDR2 SVGAGI. On this clone: The antigen is undetermined.

The study ran its PCR with 60 Vbeta and 13 Jbeta primers. Measured with immunoSEQ multiplex PCR; TCRdb has only the in-frame clones, and not every one. The data hold 60,000 or so clones, with about 89% observed a single time. The sample was PBMCs. The TCR was taken from a man aged 25-40 years in good health and CMV-seropositive. V and J are TRBV6-5 and TRBJ2-7; TRBD1 might be the D (5 bases). This CDR3 is CASSSISDSDLYEQYF. As DNA, the CDR3 is TGTGCCAGCAGTTCTATCTCAGACAGCGACCTCTACGAGCAGTACTTC.